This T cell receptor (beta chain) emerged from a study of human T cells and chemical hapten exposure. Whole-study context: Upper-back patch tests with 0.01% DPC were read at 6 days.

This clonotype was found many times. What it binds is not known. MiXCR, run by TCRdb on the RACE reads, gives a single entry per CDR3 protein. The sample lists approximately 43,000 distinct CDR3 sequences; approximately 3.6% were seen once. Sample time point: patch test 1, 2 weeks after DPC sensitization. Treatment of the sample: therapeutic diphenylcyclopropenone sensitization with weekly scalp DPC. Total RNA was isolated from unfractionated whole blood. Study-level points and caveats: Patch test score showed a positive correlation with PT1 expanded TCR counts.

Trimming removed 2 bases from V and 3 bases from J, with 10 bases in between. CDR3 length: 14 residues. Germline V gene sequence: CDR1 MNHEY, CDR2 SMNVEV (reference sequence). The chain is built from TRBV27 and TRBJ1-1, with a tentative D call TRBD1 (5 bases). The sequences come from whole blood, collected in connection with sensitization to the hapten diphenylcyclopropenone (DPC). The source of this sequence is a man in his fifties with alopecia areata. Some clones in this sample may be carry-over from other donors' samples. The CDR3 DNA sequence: TGTGCCAGCAGTTTACAGGGAGGCCACACTGAAGCTTTCTTT. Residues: CASSLQGGHTEAFF.